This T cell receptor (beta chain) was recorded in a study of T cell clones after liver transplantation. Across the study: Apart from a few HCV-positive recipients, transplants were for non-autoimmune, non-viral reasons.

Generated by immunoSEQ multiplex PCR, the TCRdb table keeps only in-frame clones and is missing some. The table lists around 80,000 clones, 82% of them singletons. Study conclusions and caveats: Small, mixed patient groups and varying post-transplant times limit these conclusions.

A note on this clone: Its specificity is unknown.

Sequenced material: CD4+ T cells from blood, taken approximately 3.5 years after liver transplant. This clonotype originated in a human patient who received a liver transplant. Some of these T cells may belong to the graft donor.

DNA of the CDR3: TGTGCCAGCAGTGAGTTTAGGGCGGCCACCGGGGAGCTGTTTTTT. Encoded protein: CASSEFRAATGELFF. The V gene is TRBV2, the J gene TRBJ2-2, with unresolved D. V gave up 3 bases and J gave up 4 bases, with 12 bases separating them. The CDR3 extends over 15 amino acids. The germline CDR1 and CDR2 sequences are SNHLY and FYNNEI.